This T cell receptor beta chain was found in a study of cytomegalovirus exposure and HLA in healthy donors. Unrecorded immune exposure was likely among donors, who were nominally healthy when sampled. In the case of this clone: The target antigen is unknown.

Study findings and constraints: 16,951 TCR beta sequences were associated with HLA alleles at 0.05 false discovery rate in a later analysis. Sequencing likely generated an artifact that appeared as a cluster of highly shared sequence variants. There were reportedly fewer N-insertions in an Asian-associated ancestry cluster than the roughly 670-donor mean, in a later analysis.

This PCR relied on a set of 60 Vbeta primers and 13 Jbeta primers. TCRdb's table, derived via immunoSEQ multiplex PCR, lists solely in-frame clones and lacks some. The table lists fewer than 140,000 clones, around three quarters of them singletons, with 0.79% in the top ten. The sample was PBMCs. This sequence was found in a boy younger than 18 in good health and CMV-seronegative.

The CDR3 DNA sequence: TGTGCCAGTAGTAGCCGGTACAGGGCCCCTCAGGCTGAAGCTTTCTTT. Encoded protein: CASSSRYRAPQAEAFF. The rearrangement links TRBV19 to TRBJ1-1; D possibly corresponds to TRBD1 (6 bases). CDR1 LNHDA and CDR2 SQIVND come from the germline V gene (reference sequence). V lost 4 bases to trimming and J lost 6 bases, with 21 bases between them. The CDR3 consists of 16 residues.